These T cell receptor beta chains were read from a single sample in a study of long-term antiretroviral therapy in people with HIV. The data were produced by immunoSEQ multiplex PCR, yet TCRdb's version contains in-frame clones alone and is incomplete. The sample holds under 30,000 clones, 80% seen once. Sequencing was performed on unsorted PBMCs, taken 0.3 years after starting antiretroviral therapy. These receptors originate from a middle-aged man with HIV. CDR3s include the opening cysteine and the closing phenylalanine or tryptophan. A D gene is named only where the DNA matches it firmly. Rows give clone size only sometimes, using once, few, many, or a class for an expanded clone.

CDR3 | DNA | J | size | D | V
CASSPQRAKSYEQYF | TGTGCCAGCTCACCACAGAGGGCTAAAAGCTACGAGCAGTACTTC | TRBJ2-7 | - | - | TRBV18
CASSPQNEQFF | TGTGCCAGCAGCCCTCAAAATGAGCAGTTCTTC | TRBJ2-1 | - | - | TRBV7-9
CASSTGANTIYF | TGTGCCAGCAGTACAGGGGCAAACACCATATATTTT | TRBJ1-3 | - | TRBD1 | TRBV28
CASSPGAGHYEQYF | TGTGCCAGCAGCCCGGGAGCAGGGCACTACGAGCAGTACTTC | TRBJ2-7 | - | - | TRBV7-2
CASSFLSGQGGETQYF | TGTGCCAGCAGTTTTCTCTCGGGACAGGGGGGGGAGACCCAGTACTTC | TRBJ2-5 | once | TRBD1 | TRBV28
CASRSNYGYTF | TGTGCCAGCCGCTCTAACTATGGCTACACCTTC | TRBJ1-2 | few | - | TRBV6-5
CASRMAASNYGYTF | TGTGCCAGCCGCATGGCCGCCTCTAACTATGGCTACACCTTC | TRBJ1-2 | - | - | TRBV5-4
CASSGGLDYEQYF | TGTGCCAGCAGTGGGGGACTTGACTACGAGCAGTACTTC | TRBJ2-7 | - | - | TRBV6-5
CASSGTSGPNNEQFF | TGTGCCAGCAGCGGGACTAGCGGTCCCAACAATGAGCAGTTCTTC | TRBJ2-1 | - | TRBD2 | TRBV5-4
CASSQVGGGRSEAFF | TGTGCCAGCAGCCAAGTCGGTGGAGGACGGAGTGAAGCTTTCTTT | TRBJ1-1 | - | - | TRBV14
CASRDNRGPRGTEAFF | TGTGCCAGCAGAGATAACAGGGGGCCGAGGGGCACTGAAGCTTTCTTT | TRBJ1-1 | - | TRBD1 | TRBV25-1
CASSPNGDEQYF | TGTGCCAGCTCACCAAACGGGGACGAGCAGTACTTC | TRBJ2-7 | - | - | TRBV18
CASSIGRTQGYSNQPQHF | TGTGCCAGTAGTATAGGCCGAACACAGGGATATAGCAATCAGCCCCAGCATTTT | TRBJ1-5 | - | - | TRBV19
CASSEGGADDQPQHF | TGTGCCAGCAGTGAGGGGGGGGCTGACGATCAGCCCCAGCATTTT | TRBJ1-5 | - | - | TRBV2
CASSLRDRVYEQYF | TGTGCCAGCAGCTTGAGGGACAGGGTATACGAGCAGTACTTC | TRBJ2-7 | - | TRBD1 | TRBV5-6
CASSPGTPLYEQYF | TGTGCCAGCAGCCCCGGGACACCCCTCTACGAGCAGTACTTC | TRBJ2-7 | few | - | TRBV9
CSVGGGNSYNEQFF | TGCAGCGTTGGAGGGGGCAACTCCTACAATGAGCAGTTCTTC | TRBJ2-1 | - | TRBD1 | TRBV29-1
CASSQDRELSGTGELFF | TGCGCCAGCAGCCAAGATCGGGAGCTCTCGGGCACCGGGGAGCTGTTTTTT | TRBJ2-2 | once | - | TRBV4-3
CASSLVPASGRFLFDEQYF | TGTGCCAGCAGCTTAGTACCCGCTAGCGGGAGGTTCCTCTTCGACGAGCAGTACTTC | TRBJ2-7 | - | TRBD2 | TRBV7-8
CASGSGTGELGETQYF | TGTGCTAGTGGTTCCGGGACAGGGGAGTTAGGAGAGACCCAGTACTTC | TRBJ2-5 | - | TRBD1 | TRBV12-5
CASSYGGAPRLAFF | TGTGCCAGCAGTTACGGCGGGGCCCCAAGGTTAGCTTTCTTT | TRBJ1-1 | few | - | TRBV6-5
CASAPQAQRADTQYF | TGTGCCAGCGCCCCCCAGGCCCAACGAGCAGATACGCAGTATTTT | TRBJ2-3 | few | - | TRBV5-4
CASSPMGGANTGELFF | TGTGCCAGCAGCCCAATGGGGGGCGCGAACACCGGGGAGCTGTTTTTT | TRBJ2-2 | - | - | TRBV9
CASSAGLAGAYEQYF | TGCGCCAGCAGCGCGGGACTAGCGGGAGCATACGAGCAGTACTTC | TRBJ2-7 | - | TRBD2 | TRBV5-1
CASKGRLAGGTGELFF | TGTGCCAGCAAGGGCCGGTTAGCGGGAGGCACCGGGGAGCTGTTTTTT | TRBJ2-2 | - | TRBD2 | TRBV7-8
CASRRTGASYGYTF | TGCGCCAGCAGGAGGACAGGGGCCTCTTATGGCTACACCTTC | TRBJ1-2 | - | TRBD1 | TRBV10-1
CASSFAPSGSTGELFF | TGTGCCAGCAGCTTTGCCCCTAGCGGGAGTACCGGGGAGCTGTTTTTT | TRBJ2-2 | - | TRBD2 | TRBV5-6
CASSQAGLAGAREQYF | TGTGCCAGCAGCCAAGCCGGACTAGCGGGAGCTCGCGAGCAGTACTTC | TRBJ2-7 | - | TRBD2 | TRBV14
CASSLRVLNEQFF | TGTGCCAGCAGCTTACGGGTTCTCAATGAGCAGTTCTTC | TRBJ2-1 | - | - | TRBV28
CASTSVFSGNTIYF | TGTGCCAGTACCTCGGTCTTCTCTGGAAACACCATATATTTT | TRBJ1-3 | few | - | TRBV19
CASRLGGSSYNSPLHF | TGTGCCAGCAGGTTGGGCGGGAGCTCCTATAATTCACCCCTCCACTTT | TRBJ1-6 | - | - | TRBV28
CASSYLAGVQETQYF | TGTGCCAGCAGCTACCTAGCGGGAGTACAAGAGACCCAGTACTTC | TRBJ2-5 | once | TRBD2 | TRBV7-9
CASSSGGNSPLHF | TGTGCCAGCAGCTCAGGGGGGAATTCACCCCTCCACTTT | TRBJ1-6 | - | TRBD1 | TRBV7-9
CASSQEVWGLYYNSPLHF | TGTGCCAGCAGCCAAGAGGTATGGGGGCTCTATTATAATTCACCCCTCCACTTT | TRBJ1-6 | once | - | TRBV14
CASSPDGYGYTF | TGTGCCAGCAGCCCGGACGGCTATGGCTACACCTTC | TRBJ1-2 | once | - | TRBV5-5
CASSPGGNEQFF | TGTGCCAGCAGCCCTGGGGGCAATGAGCAGTTCTTC | TRBJ2-1 | - | - | TRBV7-9